This TCR beta chain is from a study of early T cells in non-severe SARS-CoV-2 infection (TCRdb year 2021). Study-level background: TCR sequencing used bulk RNA from unsorted whole blood, so alpha and beta chains could not be paired. Results the study describes overall, beyond this receptor: VDJdb matching was skewed toward anti-spike CD8 responses and likely underestimated virus-specific expansions by missing private and CD4 specificities.

Libraries were constructed by 5' RACE. The listed sequencing device is NextSeq 500. The TCR library protocol attached unique molecular identifiers to individual cDNA molecules to correct for sequencing error and PCR bias. TCR alpha and beta chains were both sequenced, and the abundances of alpha and beta sequences in each sample were closely correlated with each other. Processing in the source paper ran as follows. Decombinator V4 was used to annotate TCR sequences for V gene, J gene and CDR3. Expanded TCRs were defined as changing significantly between any two time points under a Poisson model with p below 0.0001. TCR abundances were normalised to the total number of TCRs sequenced per sample and were expressed as counts per million. TRAV1-2 paired with TRAJ12, TRAJ20 or TRAJ33 defined MAIT TCRs, while TRAV10 paired with TRAJ18 defined iNKT TCRs. A search of VDJdb, accessed on 1 November 2021, was run for TCRs annotated to CMV, EBV and SARS-CoV-2, with TCRs annotated for multiple antigens excluded. Through fastp at Q25 and MiXCR, TCRdb rebuilt clones from the public reads, retaining in-frame beta chains. Each entry is one CDR3 protein sequence, shown with its most common DNA and genes. TCRdb's processing, not the study's, gives the V and J calls here. The sample table shows about 54,000 distinct CDR3 sequences, and about 7.7% are seen once. The ten largest account for about 11% of the sample.

Set within a cohort of healthcare workers in London, UK, this nested case-control study involved weekly PCR testing of nasopharyngeal swabs along with blood sampling. Healthcare workers were enrolled in the week of the UK lockdown, from 23 to 31 March 2020, and were followed every week for up to roughly 16 weeks. For CDR1 and CDR2, the germline V gene (reference sequence) lists DFQATT and SNEGSKA. The CDR3 has 15 amino acids, counting the end cysteine and phenylalanine. Here the CDR3 DNA is all that survives: 45 bases in frame from base 1. The germline ends are 19 bases apart after V is trimmed by 1 base and J by 7 bases. With respect to this clonotype: This clone's antigen is unknown. Base qualities are missing; no much larger clone stands one base away.

The rearrangement joined TRBV20-1 to TRBJ1-1; matching of 6 bases hints at TRBD1 as the D gene. The receptor was isolated from an adult who was a healthcare worker with PCR-confirmed SARS-CoV-2 infection or an uninfected control (not recorded which). The source was whole blood, collected at baseline. The sequenced DNA: TGCAGTGCTAGAGCCCCCGGTCGATGGGACATTGAAGCTTTCTTT. It translates to CSARAPGRWDIEAFF.